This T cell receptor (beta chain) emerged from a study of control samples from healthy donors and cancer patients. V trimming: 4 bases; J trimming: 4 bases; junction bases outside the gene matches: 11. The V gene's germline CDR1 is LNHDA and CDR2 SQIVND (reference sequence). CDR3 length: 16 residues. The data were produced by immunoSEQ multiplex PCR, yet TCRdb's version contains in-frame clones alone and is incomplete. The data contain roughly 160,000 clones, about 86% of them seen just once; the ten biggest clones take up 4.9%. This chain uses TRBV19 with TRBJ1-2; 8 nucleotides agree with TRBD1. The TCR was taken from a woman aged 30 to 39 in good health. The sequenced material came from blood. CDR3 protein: CASSSPEGQGPYGYTF. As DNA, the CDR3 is TGTGCCAGTAGTAGCCCCGAAGGACAGGGTCCCTATGGCTACACCTTC.